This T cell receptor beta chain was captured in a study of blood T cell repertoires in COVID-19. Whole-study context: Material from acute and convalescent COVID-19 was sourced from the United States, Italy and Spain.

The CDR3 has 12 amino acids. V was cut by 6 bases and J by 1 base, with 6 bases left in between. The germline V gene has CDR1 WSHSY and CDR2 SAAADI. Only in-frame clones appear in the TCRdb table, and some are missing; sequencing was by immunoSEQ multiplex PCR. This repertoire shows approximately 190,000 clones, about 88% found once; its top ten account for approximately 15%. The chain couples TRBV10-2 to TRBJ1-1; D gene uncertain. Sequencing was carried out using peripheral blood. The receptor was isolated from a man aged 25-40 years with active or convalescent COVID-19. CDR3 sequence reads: CASRAGNTEAFF. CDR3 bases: TGCGCCAGCAGAGCAGGGAACACTGAAGCTTTCTTT.